The 27 T cell receptor beta chains below all came from one sample that was sequenced in a study of T cell changes during pregnancy in multiple sclerosis. Sequenced by immunoSEQ multiplex PCR; TCRdb stores in-frame clones only, minus some. The sample carries around 13,000 clones, about 91% recorded once. Here the sequenced sample was CD8+ T cells from peripheral blood mononuclear cells, taken in the second trimester of pregnancy. Receptors were obtained from a female donor in good health, enrolled as a control in a pregnancy study.

This clone turned up a few times. V usage is TRBV7-9 and J usage is TRBJ2-1; D unresolved. Trimming stripped 5 bases from V and 6 bases from J, with 11 bases between. The CDR3 sequence is 13 residues long. The germline V gene has CDR1 SEHNR and CDR2 FQNEAQ (reference sequence). The CDR3 nucleotides are TGTGCCAGCAGCAAAGGCGGCTCCAATGAGCAGTTCTTC. Its translation: CASSKGGSNEQFF. Full variable domain (outside the CDR3, taken from reference TRBV7-9 and TRBJ2-1): DTGVSQNPRHKITKRGQNVTFRCDPISEHNRLYWYRQTLGQGPEFLTYFQNEAQLEKSRLLSDRFSAERPKGSFSTLEIQRTEQGDSAMYLCASSKGGSNEQFFGPGTRLTVL.

The V and J genes are TRBV15 and TRBJ1-2; D unresolved. V was pared by 3 bases and J by 8 bases, with 13 bases between. CDR3 length: 13 residues. Looked up from germline, CDR1 is LNHNV and CDR2 is YYDKDF (reference sequence). This chain's CDR3 is CATSRFRGRGYTF. CDR3 nucleotide sequence: TGTGCCACCAGCAGGTTTCGGGGTCGGGGCTACACCTTC.

The chain combines TRBV5-1 with TRBJ2-5; TRBD2 agrees at 11 bases. Gene TRBJ2-7 matches the end of the DNA better, so the J call may be wrong. CDR3 size: 18 residues. Per germline, CDR1 SGHRS and CDR2 YFSETQ. In nucleotides, the CDR3 is TGCGCCAGCAGCTTGTGGGGGCCTAGCGGGAGGTTCACCTACGAGCAGTACTTC. This sequence encodes CASSLWGPSGRFTYEQYF.

This chain uses TRBV6-5 with TRBJ1-2, with D possibly being TRBD1 (6 bases). The germline CDR1 and CDR2 sequences are MNHEY and SVGAGI. The CDR3 runs to 16 residues. The V gene lost 1 base and the J gene lost 4 bases, with 16 bases spanning the gap. The CDR3 protein is CASSYLGGIGSYGYTF. The CDR3 DNA follows: TGTGCCAGCAGTTACTTAGGGGGAATAGGGTCCTATGGCTACACCTTC.

DNA for the CDR3: TGTGCCAGCAGCCAACTACCGTACGAGCAGTACTTC. It translates to CASSQLPYEQYF. This chain links TRBV7-9 with TRBJ2-7; D uncertain. The germline CDR1 and CDR2 sequences are SEHNR and FQNEAQ (reference sequence). Trimming took 5 bases from V and 4 from J, leaving 9 bases between them. The CDR3 has 12 residues.

The chain couples TRBV27 to TRBJ1-1; D not certain. V was cut by 6 bases and J by 4 bases, with 15 bases left in between. The CDR3 totals 14 residues. The germline V gene encodes CDR1 MNHEY and CDR2 SMNVEV (reference sequence). CDR3 nucleotides: TGTGCCAGCAGGACCCTGGAGAAGGCCACTGAAGCTTTCTTT. Translation: CASRTLEKATEAFF.

This clone has only one observation. This chain links TRBV5-3 with TRBJ2-7, with TRBD2 identical over 7 bases. TRBV5-3 is recorded as an ORF, its role being uncertain. This CDR3 comprises 17 residues. V was clipped by 0 bases and J by 5 bases; unmatched bases: 14. The CDR3 bases are TGTGCCAGAAGCTTGGTGCCCGGGGGGAGTAATCGGCACGAGCAGTACTTC. Encoded protein: CARSLVPGGSNRHEQYF.

The chain links TRBV30 to TRBJ1-6; 7 nucleotides agree with TRBD1. The CDR3 covers 13 residues. Germline V gene sequence: CDR1 GTSNPN, CDR2 SVGIG (reference sequence). Trimming took 7 bases from V and 9 from J; bases not matched to a gene: 9. The CDR3 is CALHRDSLSPLHF. The CDR3 nucleotides read TGTGCCTTGCACCGGGACAGTCTTTCACCCCTCCACTTT. Complete variable domain (other parts from reference TRBV30 and TRBJ1-6): SQTIHQWPATLVQPVGSPLSLECTVEGTSNPNLYWYRQAAGRGLQLLFYSVGIGQISSEVPQNLSASRPQDRQFILSSKKLLLSDSGFYLCALHRDSLSPLHFGNGTRLTVT.

In its sample, this clone was seen once. The chain joins TRBV6-4 to TRBJ2-1, with TRBD2 matching over 8 bases. The CDR3 runs 15 residues. Losses at the gene ends were 4 bases for V and 4 bases for J; bases not matched to a gene: 6. Germline loops: CDR1 MRHNA, CDR2 SNTAGT. CDR3 sequence reads: CASSGIAGSYNEQFF. The CDR3 nucleotides read TGTGCCAGCAGTGGGATAGCGGGGTCTTACAATGAGCAGTTCTTC.

The genes are TRBV13 and TRBJ2-6, with 10 bases identical to TRBD2. Germline V gives CDR1 PRHDT, CDR2 FYEKMQ (reference sequence). The CDR3 totals 19 residues. The V gene end was trimmed by 2 bases and the J gene end by 0 bases; junction bases not matched to a gene: 7. DNA for the CDR3: TGTGCCAGCAGCTTACCGGGACTAGCGACCAGCTCTGGGGCCAACGTCCTGACTTTC. This encodes CASSLPGLATSSGANVLTF. Complete variable domain (other parts from reference TRBV13 and TRBJ2-6): AAGVIQSPRHLIKEKRETATLKCYPIPRHDTVYWYQQGPGQDPQFLISFYEKMQSDKGSIPDRFSAQQFSDYHSELNMSSLELGDSALYFCASSLPGLATSSGANVLTFGAGSRLTVL.

The chain recombines TRBV7-8 with TRBJ2-7; D is possibly TRBD2 (5 bases). V lost 4 bases, J lost 4 bases, and 23 bases lay in between. The CDR3 runs 17 residues. The germline CDR1 and CDR2 sequences are SGHVS and FQNEAQ. CDR3 amino acids: CASSSWVGIQFGYEQYF. Here the CDR3 DNA reads TGTGCCAGCAGCTCTTGGGTCGGGATCCAATTTGGATACGAGCAGTACTTC. Complete variable domain (other parts from reference TRBV7-8 and TRBJ2-7): GAGVSQSPRYKVAKRGQDVALRCDPISGHVSLFWYQQALGQGPEFLTYFQNEAQLDKSGLPSDRFFAERPEGSVSTLKIQRTQQEDSAVYLCASSSWVGIQFGYEQYFGPGTRLTVT.

The V gene is TRBV29-1, the J gene TRBJ2-7; possible D gene TRBD1, 6 bases. V was pared by 1 base and J by 3 bases, with 7 bases between. The CDR3 extends over 12 amino acids. CDR1 and CDR2 from the germline V gene are SQVTM and ANQGSEA. The CDR3 loop reads CSVEVRGYEQYF. The CDR3 DNA follows: TGCAGCGTTGAAGTCAGGGGCTACGAGCAGTACTTC.

The rearrangement joins TRBV4-3 to TRBJ2-1, with D possibly TRBD1 on 5 matching bases. The CDR3 is 16 amino acids. Between the trimmed V and J ends, which lost 0 bases and 2 bases, there was a span of 11 bases. The germline gives CDR1 LGHNA, CDR2 YSLEER. CDR3 loop: CASSQDPQGAYNEQFF. In nucleotides, the CDR3 is TGCGCCAGCAGCCAAGATCCCCAGGGCGCCTACAATGAGCAGTTCTTC.

V usage is TRBV5-6 and J usage is TRBJ2-1; the match to TRBD2 covers 7 bases. The germline gives CDR1 SGHDT, CDR2 YYEEEE. The CDR3 consists of 13 residues. Germline trimming cut 4 bases from V and 9 bases from J; bases unmatched to any gene: 7. The CDR3 DNA is TGTGCCAGCAGCGCCACCTCGGGAGGTGAGCAGTTCTTC. It specifies CASSATSGGEQFF.

The chain combines TRBV9 with TRBJ1-2; no definite D call. Germline CDR1 is SGDLS and CDR2 is YYNGEE. The CDR3 has 19 residues. Trimming cost V 0 bases and J 1 base, with 22 bases left between them. CDR3 loop: CASSVEEGTAIFLNYGYTF. CDR3 coding DNA: TGTGCCAGCAGCGTAGAGGAAGGAACAGCTATTTTTCTTAACTATGGCTACACCTTC.

V and J are TRBV10-2 and TRBJ2-1; maybe TRBD2 (5 bases). The length of the CDR3 is 15 residues. Trimming cost V 4 bases and J 4 bases, with 14 bases left between them. Germline V CDR1 and CDR2: WSHSY, SAAADI. The CDR3 reads CASSVGGSRYNEQFF. CDR3 sequence (DNA): TGCGCCAGCAGTGTTGGTGGGAGCAGGTACAATGAGCAGTTCTTC.

The chain carries TRBV5-4 and TRBJ1-5; D is unclear. The ends were cut back, 0 bases at V and 5 bases at J, with 6 bases in the middle. Germline V gives CDR1 SGHNT, CDR2 YYREEE (reference sequence). This CDR3 is 13 amino acids long. The CDR3, as DNA: TGTGCCAGCAGCTTGGGTCGGGATCAGCCCCAGCATTTT. This gives the protein CASSLGRDQPQHF.

V usage is TRBV4-3 and J usage is TRBJ2-1; TRBD2 matches at 9 bases. The CDR3 loop spans 16 amino acids. Germline-derived CDR1 and CDR2 are LGHNA and YSLEER. Trimming took 0 bases from V and 3 from J; bases not matched to a gene: 3. The CDR3 spells CASSQDAGGGYNEQFF. Written as DNA, the CDR3 is TGCGCCAGCAGCCAAGATGCGGGAGGGGGCTACAATGAGCAGTTCTTC.

This sequence joins TRBV27 and TRBJ2-7, with D perhaps matching TRBD1 (6 bases). V was trimmed by 4 bases and J by 7 bases, leaving 11 bases between them. Looked up from germline, CDR1 is MNHEY and CDR2 is SMNVEV (reference sequence). This CDR3 is built from 12 residues. CDR3: CASSSTGQEQYF. The DNA of the CDR3 is TGTGCCAGCAGTTCCACGGGACAAGAGCAGTACTTC.

The V gene is TRBV27, the J gene TRBJ2-7; possible D gene TRBD2, 5 bases. V lost 5 bases to trimming and J lost 3 bases, with 14 bases between them. This CDR3 comprises 14 residues. Germline V gives CDR1 MNHEY, CDR2 SMNVEV (reference sequence). The DNA of the CDR3 is TGTGCCAGCAGTCCGGGATCGGGCAGCTACGAGCAGTACTTC. Encoded protein: CASSPGSGSYEQYF.

The chain is built from TRBV18 and TRBJ2-5; D remains unclear. Trimming removed 3 bases from V and 2 bases from J, with 13 bases in between. The CDR3 has 15 residues. Germline V gene sequence: CDR1 KGHSH, CDR2 LQKENI. The CDR3 spells CASSPEYGAQETQYF. DNA for the CDR3: TGTGCCAGCTCACCGGAGTACGGTGCACAAGAGACCCAGTACTTC.

CDR3 region: CASSIEGTSGGESTYNEQFF. DNA of the CDR3: TGTGCCAGTAGTATAGAGGGGACTAGCGGGGGGGAGTCGACCTACAATGAGCAGTTCTTC. The V gene is TRBV19, the J gene TRBJ2-1; 16 positions match TRBD2. This CDR3 is 20 amino acids long. The ends lost 0 bases at V and 2 bases at J; junction bases unmatched: 7. CDR1 and CDR2 (germline): LNHDA, SQIVND (reference sequence).

The CDR3 here is CASSQSYETGEFF. CDR3 coding DNA: TGTGCCAGCAGCCAATCCTACGAGACAGGGGAGTTCTTC. The rearrangement uses TRBV16 and TRBJ2-1, with 8 bases identical to TRBD1. The CDR3 has 13 residues. The V gene end was trimmed by 0 bases and the J gene end by 14 bases; junction bases not matched to a gene: 6. Germline assignment: CDR1 KGHSY and CDR2 FQNENV.

V and J are TRBV7-3 and TRBJ2-2; tentative D call: TRBD2 (5 bases). Trimming pared 5 bases from V and 4 bases from J, leaving 11 bases between. This CDR3 comprises 14 residues. Germline-derived CDR1 and CDR2 are SGHTA and FQGTGA. The CDR3 bases are TGTGCCAGCAGCCCCGGGGTGGGCACCGGGGAGCTGTTTTTT. This translates into CASSPGVGTGELFF.

The V and J genes are TRBV2 and TRBJ2-5; TRBD2 aligns across 8 bases. The CDR3 has 18 residues. V lost 0 bases to trimming and J lost 5 bases; unmatched junction nucleotides: 14. The V gene's germline CDR1 is SNHLY and CDR2 FYNNEI. CDR3 sequence: CASSEAEGEAGAGETQYF. The DNA for the CDR3 is TGTGCCAGCAGTGAAGCAGAGGGGGAAGCGGGGGCTGGGGAGACCCAGTACTTC.

V gene TRBV6-1 combines with J gene TRBJ1-6, with D tentatively TRBD1 (5 bases). Trimming took 3 bases from V and 5 from J, leaving 5 bases between them. The CDR3 has 13 amino acids. CDR1 is MNHNS and CDR2 is SASEGT in the germline V gene. The CDR3 nucleotides read TGTGCCAGCAGTGACAGGGATAATTCACCCCTCCACTTT. It specifies CASSDRDNSPLHF.

This chain joins TRBV19 and TRBJ1-5, with D possibly TRBD1 on 5 matching bases. CDR1 LNHDA and CDR2 SQIVND come from the germline V gene (reference sequence). The CDR3 is made up of 15 amino acids. Deletions cut 1 base from V and 6 bases from J, with 13 bases between. As DNA, the CDR3 is TGTGCCAGTAGTATAGGGGGGGGTCGGGGTCAGCCCCAGCATTTT. Amino acids: CASSIGGGRGQPQHF.